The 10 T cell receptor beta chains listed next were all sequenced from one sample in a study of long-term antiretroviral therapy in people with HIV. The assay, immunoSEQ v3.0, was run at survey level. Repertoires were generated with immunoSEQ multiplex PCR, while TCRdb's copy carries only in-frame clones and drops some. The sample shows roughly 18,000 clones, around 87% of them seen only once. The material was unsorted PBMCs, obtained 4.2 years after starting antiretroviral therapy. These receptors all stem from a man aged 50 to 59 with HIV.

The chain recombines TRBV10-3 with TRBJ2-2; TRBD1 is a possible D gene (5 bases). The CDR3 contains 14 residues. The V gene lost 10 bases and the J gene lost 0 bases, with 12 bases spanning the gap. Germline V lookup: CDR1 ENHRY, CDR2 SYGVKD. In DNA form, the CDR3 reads TGTGCCAGCAGGGTAACGGCGAACACCGGGGAGCTGTTTTTT. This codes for CASRVTANTGELFF.

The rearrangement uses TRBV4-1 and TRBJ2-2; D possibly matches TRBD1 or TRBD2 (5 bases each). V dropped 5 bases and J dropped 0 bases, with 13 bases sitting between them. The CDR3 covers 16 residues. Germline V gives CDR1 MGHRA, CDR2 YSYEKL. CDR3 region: CASSSTGASNTGELFF. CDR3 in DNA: TGCGCCAGCAGCTCAACCGGGGCTTCGAACACCGGGGAGCTGTTTTTT.

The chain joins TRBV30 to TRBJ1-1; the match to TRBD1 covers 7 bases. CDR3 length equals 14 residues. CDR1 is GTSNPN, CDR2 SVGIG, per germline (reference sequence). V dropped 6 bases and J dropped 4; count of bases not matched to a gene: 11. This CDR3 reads CACRDRVWTTEAFF. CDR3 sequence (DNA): TGTGCCTGTCGTGACAGGGTTTGGACCACTGAAGCTTTCTTT.

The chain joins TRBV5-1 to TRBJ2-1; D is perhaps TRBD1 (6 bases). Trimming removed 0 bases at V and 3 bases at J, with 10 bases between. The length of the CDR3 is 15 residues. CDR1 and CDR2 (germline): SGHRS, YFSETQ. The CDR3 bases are TGCGCCAGCAGCTTGGCCAGGGACATCTACAATGAGCAGTTCTTC. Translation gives CASSLARDIYNEQFF.

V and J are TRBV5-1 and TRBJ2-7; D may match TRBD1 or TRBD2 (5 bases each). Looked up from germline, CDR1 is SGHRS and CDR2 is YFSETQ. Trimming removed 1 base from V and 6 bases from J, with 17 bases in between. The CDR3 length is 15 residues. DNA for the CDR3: TGCGCCAGCAGCTTGAGGTCCAGGGACGTAAGCGAGCAGTACTTC. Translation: CASSLRSRDVSEQYF.

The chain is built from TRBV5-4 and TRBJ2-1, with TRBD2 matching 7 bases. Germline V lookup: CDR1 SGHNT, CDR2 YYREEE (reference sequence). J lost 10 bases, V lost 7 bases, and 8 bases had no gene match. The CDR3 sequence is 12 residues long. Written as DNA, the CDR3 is TGTGCCAGCGACCGCGGGGGTGAGGAGCAGTTCTTC. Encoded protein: CASDRGGEEQFF.

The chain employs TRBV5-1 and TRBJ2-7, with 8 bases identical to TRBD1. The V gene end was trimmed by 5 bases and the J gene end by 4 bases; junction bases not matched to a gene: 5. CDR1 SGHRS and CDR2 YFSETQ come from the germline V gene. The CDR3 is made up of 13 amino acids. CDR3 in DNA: TGCGCCAGCAGGGCAGGGGGCGCTTACGAGCAGTACTTC. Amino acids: CASRAGGAYEQYF.

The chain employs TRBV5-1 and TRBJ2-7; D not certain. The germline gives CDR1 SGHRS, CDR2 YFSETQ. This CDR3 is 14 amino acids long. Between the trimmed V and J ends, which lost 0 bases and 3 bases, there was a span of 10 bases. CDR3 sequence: CASSLGQDSYEQYF. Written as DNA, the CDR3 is TGCGCCAGCAGCTTGGGGCAGGATAGCTACGAGCAGTACTTC.

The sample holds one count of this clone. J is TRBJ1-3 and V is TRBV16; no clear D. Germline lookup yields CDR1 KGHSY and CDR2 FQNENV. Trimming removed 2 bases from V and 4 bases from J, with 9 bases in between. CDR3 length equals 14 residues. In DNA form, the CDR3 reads TGTGCCAGCAGCCAACAAGGAACGGGAAACACCATATATTTT. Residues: CASSQQGTGNTIYF.

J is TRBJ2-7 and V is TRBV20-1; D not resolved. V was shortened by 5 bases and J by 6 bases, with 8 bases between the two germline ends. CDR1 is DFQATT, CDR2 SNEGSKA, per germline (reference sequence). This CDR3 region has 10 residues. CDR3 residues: CSAAGIEQYF. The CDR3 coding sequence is TGCAGTGCTGCCGGCATCGAGCAGTACTTC.